Each of the 28 T cell receptor beta chains below was sequenced from the same sample in a study of identifying expanded T cells in peripheral blood. The repertoire was sequenced with immunoSEQ multiplex PCR; TCRdb's copy has only in-frame clones and lacks some. The sample records approximately 100,000 clones, roughly 90% being singletons. The material sequenced was blood. These TCRs come from a person aged 18-70 years in good health.

This clone was seen more than once but under ten times. No conserved phenylalanine or tryptophan ends this CDR3, so it is likely a read error. It is unclear where the CDR3 begins or ends on the DNA, so no DNA is shown, and the CDR3 is as TCRdb lists it. This chain joins TRBV30 and TRBJ1-4; whether TRBD1, the table's D call, matches the DNA was not checked. The CDR3 length equals 14 residues, ends included. CDR1 and CDR2 from the germline V gene are GTSNPN and SVGIG (reference sequence). CDR3 amino acids: CAWSDLRTGEEIGL.

This sequence joins TRBV30 and TRBJ1-1, with D possibly matching TRBD1 (6 bases). Looked up from germline, CDR1 is GTSNPN and CDR2 is SVGIG (reference sequence). CDR3 length: 14 amino acids. V was shortened by 0 bases and J by 0 bases, with 8 bases between the two germline ends. The CDR3 bases are TGTGCCTGGAGTGTAGGGGGTTTGAACACTGAAGCTTTCTTT. The encoded protein is CAWSVGGLNTEAFF.

V is TRBV10-1 and J is TRBJ2-7, with TRBD2 identical over 12 bases. This CDR3 contains 14 residues. V was pared by 6 bases and J by 7 bases, with 7 bases of the junction left unmatched. CDR1 is WNHNN and CDR2 is SYGVQD in the germline V gene (reference sequence). The chain's CDR3 is CASRRLAGVGEQYF. The DNA for the CDR3 is TGCGCCAGCAGACGACTAGCGGGAGTCGGGGAGCAGTACTTC.

The rearrangement uses TRBV5-1 and TRBJ1-2, with a weak D call TRBD1 (6 bases). Germline-derived CDR1 and CDR2 are SGHRS and YFSETQ. V was pared by 2 bases and J by 1 base, with 15 bases between. The CDR3 consists of 16 residues. The CDR3: CASSLSAGAFNYGYTF. CDR3 nucleotides: TGCGCCAGCAGCTTATCGGCAGGGGCCTTTAACTATGGCTACACCTTC.

By sample fraction, this clone is medium-sized. The J gene is TRBJ2-1, the V gene TRBV6-1, with 7 bases fitting TRBD2. The CDR3 is 15 residues long. Germline lookup yields CDR1 MNHNS and CDR2 SASEGT. The trim removed 2 bases at V and 4 bases at J, leaving 5 bases unmatched. The CDR3 region is CASSESDSGYNEQFF. For the CDR3, the DNA is TGTGCCAGCAGTGAAAGCGATAGCGGGTACAATGAGCAGTTCTTC.

The chain combines TRBV28 with TRBJ1-2; D remains ambiguous. Germline CDR1 reads MDHEN; CDR2 reads SYDVKM. Deletions cut 3 bases from V and 4 bases from J, with 15 bases between. The CDR3 contains 15 residues. The CDR3 loop reads CASSLAIGRSYGYTF. CDR3 DNA: TGTGCCAGCAGTTTGGCGATTGGGCGCAGCTATGGCTACACCTTC.

This clone was seen once. The V and J genes are TRBV6-1 and TRBJ2-3, with 11 nucleotides matching TRBD1. CDR1 MNHNS and CDR2 SASEGT come from the germline V gene. The V segment lost 0 bases and the J segment 4 bases; nucleotides outside the gene matches: 0. This CDR3 is built from 15 residues. The CDR3 protein is CASSEAGQGADTQYF. CDR3 bases: TGTGCCAGCAGTGAAGCGGGACAGGGGGCAGATACGCAGTATTTT.

The chain uses TRBV7-9 and TRBJ1-1; possible D gene TRBD1, 5 bases. The CDR3 is 15 amino acids. CDR1 and CDR2 (germline): SEHNR, FQNEAQ (reference sequence). V lost 4 bases and J lost 8, with 20 bases in between. CDR3 sequence (DNA): TGTGCCAGCAGCTCCCGGATTACACAGGACGGGGAAGCTTTCTTT. Translating gives CASSSRITQDGEAFF.

This chain uses TRBV5-1 with TRBJ2-7, with a tentative D call TRBD1 (5 bases). The CDR3 totals 14 residues. Germline loops: CDR1 SGHRS, CDR2 YFSETQ. Trimming removed 0 bases at V and 2 bases at J, with 9 bases between. CDR3 in amino acids: CASSLGIRAYEQYF. CDR3 DNA sequence: TGCGCCAGCAGCTTGGGAATCAGGGCCTACGAGCAGTACTTC.

This chain links TRBV7-9 with TRBJ1-5, with a tentative D call TRBD1 (5 bases). The ends were cut back, 3 bases at V and 0 bases at J, with 9 bases in the middle. The CDR3 has 15 amino acids. Germline CDR1 and CDR2: SEHNR and FQNEAQ (reference sequence). Written as DNA, the CDR3 is TGTGCCAGCAGCTTTACAGGAGATAGCAATCAGCCCCAGCATTTT. The encoded protein is CASSFTGDSNQPQHF.

The rearrangement links TRBV10-1 to TRBJ2-7; possibly TRBD1 or TRBD2 for D (5 bases each). The CDR3 consists of 14 residues. Germline V gives CDR1 WNHNN, CDR2 SYGVQD (reference sequence). V shed 5 bases and J shed 5 bases, with 16 bases lying between them. For the CDR3, the DNA is TGCGCCAGCAGTCCCGGGACCTTCCCGGACGAGCAGTACTTC. Its protein is CASSPGTFPDEQYF.

V and J are TRBV15 and TRBJ1-5, with D possibly matching TRBD1 (6 bases). Germline V gives CDR1 LNHNV, CDR2 YYDKDF (reference sequence). CDR3 size: 15 residues. Trimming stripped 0 bases from V and 3 bases from J, with 9 bases between. In DNA form, the CDR3 reads TGTGCCACCAGCAGAGATGACAGGTACAATCAGCCCCAGCATTTT. This codes for CATSRDDRYNQPQHF.

This chain links TRBV6-1 with TRBJ1-4; possible D gene TRBD1, 6 bases. Trimming took 1 base from V and 2 from J, leaving 14 bases between them. The CDR3 has 17 amino acids. The germline CDR1 and CDR2 sequences are MNHNS and SASEGT. This chain's CDR3 is CASSEESWGPTNEKLFF. CDR3 DNA: TGTGCCAGCAGTGAAGAGTCATGGGGGCCGACTAATGAAAAACTGTTTTTT.

The rearrangement links TRBV27 to TRBJ1-2; 7 bases agree with TRBD1. CDR3 size: 14 residues. Germline V gene sequence: CDR1 MNHEY, CDR2 SMNVEV (reference sequence). The V gene end was trimmed by 0 bases and the J gene end by 6 bases; junction bases not matched to a gene: 4. For the CDR3, the DNA is TGTGCCAGCAGTTTATCCCAGGGGGGAGATGGCTACACCTTC. Translation gives CASSLSQGGDGYTF.

The rearrangement uses TRBV6-4 and TRBJ1-1; TRBD1 might be the D (5 bases). The germline V and J ends were trimmed by 6 bases and 5 bases, with 31 bases remaining between them. The CDR3 sequence is 19 residues long. The V gene's germline CDR1 is MRHNA and CDR2 SNTAGT. Here the CDR3 reads CASRGPTLQMTIGGTEAFF. The DNA of the CDR3 is TGTGCCAGCAGGGGGCCAACACTCCAAATGACTATCGGGGGGACTGAAGCTTTCTTT.

In its sample, this clone was seen once. The rearrangement joins TRBV10-3 to TRBJ2-1; 15 positions agree with TRBD2. Germline values: CDR1 ENHRY, CDR2 SYGVKD. Trimming removed 6 bases from V and 4 bases from J; junction bases left unmatched: 7. CDR3 length: 17 amino acids. Written as DNA, the CDR3 is TGTGCCATCAGGGGGACTAGCGGGAGGTCGGGATACAATGAGCAGTTCTTC. Translation: CAIRGTSGRSGYNEQFF.

The chain combines TRBV28 with TRBJ2-1; 7 nucleotides align to TRBD1. CDR3 length: 16 residues. Trimming cost V 4 bases and J 3 bases; bases outside gene matches: 9. Germline CDR1 and CDR2: MDHEN and SYDVKM. The CDR3 nucleotides are TGTGCCAGCAGTTCCACGTGGTCAGGGGGCTACAATGAGCAGTTCTTC. It is translated as CASSSTWSGGYNEQFF.

V gene TRBV11-2 combines with J gene TRBJ2-5; D call uncertain. CDR3 length equals 14 residues. V was clipped by 1 base and J by 5 bases, with 11 bases between them. Germline V gene data show CDR1 as SGHAT and CDR2 as FQNNGV. The CDR3 DNA is TGTGCCAGCAGCTTAGTGTCCAGCCGGGAGACCCAGTACTTC. This encodes CASSLVSSRETQYF. Full variable domain (outside the CDR3, taken from reference TRBV11-2 and TRBJ2-5): EAGVAQSPRYKIIEKRQSVAFWCNPISGHATLYWYQQILGQGPKLLIQFQNNGVVDDSQLPKDRFSAERLKGVDSTLKIQPAKLEDSAVYLCASSLVSSRETQYFGPGTRLLVL.

In this sample, this clone turned up once. The rearrangement joins TRBV19 to TRBJ1-4; D is ambiguous. The germline gives CDR1 LNHDA, CDR2 SQIVND (reference sequence). There are 14 residues in the CDR3. V was cut by 7 bases and J by 0 bases, with 9 bases left in between. The chain's CDR3 is CASTTRPTNEKLFF. CDR3 in DNA: TGTGCCAGTACTACCCGGCCAACTAATGAAAAACTGTTTTTT.

The table lists this clone with a few counts. The chain carries TRBV15 and TRBJ2-7, with TRBD2 matching 12 bases. Germline CDR1 is LNHNV and CDR2 is YYDKDF (reference sequence). V shed 0 bases and J 4 bases; nucleotides not matched to a gene: 4. This CDR3 contains 16 residues. CDR3 nucleotide sequence: TGTGCCACCAGCAGAGATCGACTAGCGGGAGCGTACGAGCAGTACTTC. This sequence encodes CATSRDRLAGAYEQYF.

The J gene is TRBJ2-2, the V gene TRBV28; D uncertain. Germline V lookup: CDR1 MDHEN, CDR2 SYDVKM. The CDR3 sequence is 11 residues long. V shed 8 bases and J shed 3 bases, with 4 bases lying between them. The CDR3 here is CASHYTGELFF. CDR3 bases: TGTGCCAGCCATTACACCGGGGAGCTGTTTTTT.

This clone was counted once. This sequence joins TRBV28 and TRBJ2-2, with D unclear. Trimming cost V 5 bases and J 1 base, with 5 bases left between them. From germline, CDR1 is MDHEN and CDR2 SYDVKM. The CDR3 is 13 amino acids. In DNA, the CDR3 is TGTGCCAGCAGTCACAAGAACACCGGGGAGCTGTTTTTT. Its protein is CASSHKNTGELFF. Using reference TRBV28 and TRBJ2-2 for the parts outside the CDR3, the full variable domain is DVKVTQSSRYLVKRTGEKVFLECVQDMDHENMFWYRQDPGLGLRLIYFSYDVKMKEKGDIPEGYSVSREKKERFSLILESASTNQTSMYLCASSHKNTGELFFGEGSRLTVL.

V is TRBV19 and J is TRBJ1-2; unclear D gene. The CDR3 contains 13 residues. Looked up from germline, CDR1 is LNHDA and CDR2 is SQIVND (reference sequence). Between the trimmed V and J ends, which lost 5 bases and 4 bases, there was a span of 11 bases. DNA for the CDR3: TGTGCCAGTAGTCCCCGGGAGTTCTATGGCTACACCTTC. This codes for CASSPREFYGYTF.

Only a few counts were recorded for this clone. The chain joins TRBV5-1 to TRBJ2-7; D might be TRBD1 (7 bases). CDR3 length equals 13 residues. Trimming removed 4 bases at V and 5 bases at J, with 13 bases between. Germline loops: CDR1 SGHRS, CDR2 YFSETQ. CDR3 sequence: CASSRPGGNEQYF. In DNA form, the CDR3 reads TGCGCCAGCAGCAGACCAGGGGGGAACGAGCAGTACTTC.

The chain recombines TRBV21-1 with TRBJ2-4; whether TRBD1, the table's D call, matches the DNA was not checked. TRBV21-1 is labeled a pseudogene. The CDR3 runs 17 residues. The CDR3 DNA is TGTGCCAGCAGCAAGACCGACAGGATTCTAGCCAAAAACATTCAGTACTTC. Amino acid sequence: CASSKTDRILAKNIQYF.

The chain couples TRBV12-5 to TRBJ2-3; 9 nucleotides match TRBD2. This CDR3 spans 17 amino acids. V gave up 3 bases and J gave up 4 bases; unmatched junction bases: 11. The germline gives CDR1 LGHNT, CDR2 FRNRAP. The CDR3 region has the DNA TGTGCTAGTGGTTTAGGGGGTAGCGGGAGAGAGGCAGATACGCAGTATTTT. Its protein product is CASGLGGSGREADTQYF. The complete variable domain, with remaining parts taken from reference TRBV12-5 and TRBJ2-3, reads DARVTQTPRHKVTEMGQEVTMRCQPILGHNTVFWYRQTMMQGLELLAYFRNRAPLDDSGMPKDRFSAEMPDATLATLKIQPSEPRDSAVYFCASGLGGSGREADTQYFGPGTRLTVL.

This sequence joins TRBV10-2 and TRBJ1-1; D perhaps matches TRBD1 (5 bases). The CDR3 covers 17 residues. The germline V gene encodes CDR1 WSHSY and CDR2 SAAADI. The V gene lost 4 bases and the J gene lost 4 bases, with 22 bases spanning the gap. The CDR3 nucleotides read TGCGCCAGCAGTGGTCTCCCCATGCTCCAGGGCGGCACTGAAGCTTTCTTT. Its translation is CASSGLPMLQGGTEAFF.

This clone came up once. V gene TRBV4-1 combines with J gene TRBJ1-1; TRBD1 might be the D (6 bases). This CDR3 contains 14 residues. V lost 4 bases, J lost 4 bases, and 13 bases lay in between. Germline assignment: CDR1 MGHRA and CDR2 YSYEKL. CDR3 nucleotide sequence: TGCGCCAGCAGCCCGGCAGGGGTGCCCACTGAAGCTTTCTTT. Protein product: CASSPAGVPTEAFF.